A single sample is the source of the 2 T cell receptor beta chains below, sequenced in a study of blood T cells in healthy people across ages (dated by TCRdb to about 2015). Library method: 5' RACE. Sequencing was performed on an Illumina HiSeq 2500. A second PCR of roughly 6 to 11 cycles was run with a J-beta primer mix and a sample-barcoded 5' primer. In TCRdb, the public reads were trimmed at Q25 with fastp and aligned with MiXCR, with productive beta chains retained. Each CDR3 protein appears once, grouped with its most common genes and DNA. Counted in this sample were 1,500,000 or so distinct CDR3 sequences; 59% of them appeared once. The ten largest make up 6.5% to 8.5% of the sample. Sequences were obtained from blood. All receptors derive from a man between 18 and 35 years old in good health.

The genes are TRBV4-2 and TRBJ2-5; D not resolved. The germline gives CDR1 LGHNA, CDR2 YNFKEQ. Trimming cost V 5 bases and J 0 bases, with 16 bases left between them. This CDR3 has 16 amino acids. CDR3 DNA: TGTGCCAGCAGCACCCCCGGCAGTAAAAACCAAGAGACCCAGTACTTC. This gives the protein CASSTPGSKNQETQYF.

This sequence joins TRBV10-2 and TRBJ2-3; 8 bases fit TRBD2. The junction had 7 bases not matched to a gene; V was cut back by 7 bases and J by 1 base. Germline V CDR1 and CDR2: WSHSY, SAAADI. The CDR3 totals 15 residues. The CDR3 DNA reads as TGCGCCAGCAACCGGGGGGGCTACCGCACAGATACGCAGTATTTT. Residues: CASNRGGYRTDTQYF.